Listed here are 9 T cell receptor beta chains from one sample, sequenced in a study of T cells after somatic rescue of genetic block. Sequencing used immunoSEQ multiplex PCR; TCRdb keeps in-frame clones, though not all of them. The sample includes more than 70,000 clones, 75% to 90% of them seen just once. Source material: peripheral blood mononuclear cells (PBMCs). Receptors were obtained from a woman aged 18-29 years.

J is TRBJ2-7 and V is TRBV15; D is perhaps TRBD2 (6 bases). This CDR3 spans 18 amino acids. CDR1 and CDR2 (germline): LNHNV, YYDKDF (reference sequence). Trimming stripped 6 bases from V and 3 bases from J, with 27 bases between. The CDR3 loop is CATSPTAAGKMEDYEQYF. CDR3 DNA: TGTGCCACCAGTCCTACCGCGGCGGGAAAGATGGAGGACTACGAGCAGTACTTC. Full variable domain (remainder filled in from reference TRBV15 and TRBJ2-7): DAMVIQNPRYQVTQFGKPVTLSCSQTLNHNVMYWYQQKSSQAPKLLFHYYDKDFNNEADTPDNFQSRRPNTSFCFLDIRSPGLGDTAMYLCATSPTAAGKMEDYEQYFGPGTRLTVT.

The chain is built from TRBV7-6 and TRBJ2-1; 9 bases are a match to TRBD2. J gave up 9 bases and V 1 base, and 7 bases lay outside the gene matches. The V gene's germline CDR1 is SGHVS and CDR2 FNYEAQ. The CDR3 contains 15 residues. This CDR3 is CASSLGGAGGGEQFF. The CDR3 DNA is TGTGCCAGCAGCTTAGGGGGAGCGGGGGGCGGTGAGCAGTTCTTC.

CDR3 in amino acids: CASSFGDVDEQYF. CDR3 in DNA: TGTGCCAGCAGTTTCGGGGATGTTGACGAGCAGTACTTC. The genes are TRBV28 and TRBJ2-7, with D perhaps matching TRBD2 (5 bases). CDR3 length equals 13 residues. Germline-derived CDR1 and CDR2 are MDHEN and SYDVKM. Trimming removed 3 bases at V and 5 bases at J, with 11 bases between. The variable domain in full, completed from reference TRBV28 and TRBJ2-7, reads DVKVTQSSRYLVKRTGEKVFLECVQDMDHENMFWYRQDPGLGLRLIYFSYDVKMKEKGDIPEGYSVSREKKERFSLILESASTNQTSMYLCASSFGDVDEQYFGPGTRLTVT.

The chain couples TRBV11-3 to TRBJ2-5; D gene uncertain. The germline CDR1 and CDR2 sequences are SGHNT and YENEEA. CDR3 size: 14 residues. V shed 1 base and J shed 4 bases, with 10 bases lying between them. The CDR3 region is CASSLGQRGETQYF. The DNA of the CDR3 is TGTGCCAGCAGCTTAGGGCAGCGCGGAGAGACCCAGTACTTC.

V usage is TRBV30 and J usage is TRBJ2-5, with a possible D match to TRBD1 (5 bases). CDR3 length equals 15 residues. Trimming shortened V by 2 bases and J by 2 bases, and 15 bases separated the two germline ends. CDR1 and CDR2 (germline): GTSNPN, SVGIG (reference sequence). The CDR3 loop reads CAWSPGTDIQETQYF. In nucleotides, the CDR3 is TGTGCCTGGAGTCCCGGAACGGACATTCAAGAGACCCAGTACTTC. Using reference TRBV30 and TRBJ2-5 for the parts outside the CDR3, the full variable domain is SQTIHQWPATLVQPVGSPLSLECTVEGTSNPNLYWYRQAAGRGLQLLFYSVGIGQISSEVPQNLSASRPQDRQFILSSKKLLLSDSGFYLCAWSPGTDIQETQYFGPGTRLLVL.

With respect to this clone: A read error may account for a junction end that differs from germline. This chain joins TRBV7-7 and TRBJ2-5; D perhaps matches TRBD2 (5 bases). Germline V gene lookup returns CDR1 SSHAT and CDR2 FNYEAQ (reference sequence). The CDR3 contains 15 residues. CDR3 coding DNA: TGTGCTAGCAGCTTAGGCGGAGGAAGCCAAGAGACCCAGTACTTC. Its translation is CASSLGGGSQETQYF. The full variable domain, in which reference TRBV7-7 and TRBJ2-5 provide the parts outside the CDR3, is GAGVSQSPRYKVTKRGQDVTLRCDPISSHATLYWYQQALGQGPEFLTYFNYEAQPDKSGLPSDRFSAERPEGSISTLTIQRTEQRDSAMYRCASSLGGGSQETQYFGPGTRLLVL.

CDR3 in DNA: TGTGCCAGCAGCCTCAGGGTTTCTGGAAACACCATATATTTT. Translation gives CASSLRVSGNTIYF. The chain has TRBV28 and TRBJ1-3; TRBD1 might be the D (5 bases). The ends were cut back, 6 bases at V and 1 base at J, with 10 bases in the middle. The germline V gene encodes CDR1 MDHEN and CDR2 SYDVKM. The CDR3 has 14 amino acids.

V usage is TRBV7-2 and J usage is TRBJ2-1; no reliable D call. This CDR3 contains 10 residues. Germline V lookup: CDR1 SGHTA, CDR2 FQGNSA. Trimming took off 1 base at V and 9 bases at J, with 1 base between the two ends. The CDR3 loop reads CASSLVEQFF. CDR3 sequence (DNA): TGTGCCAGCAGCTTAGTTGAGCAGTTCTTC.

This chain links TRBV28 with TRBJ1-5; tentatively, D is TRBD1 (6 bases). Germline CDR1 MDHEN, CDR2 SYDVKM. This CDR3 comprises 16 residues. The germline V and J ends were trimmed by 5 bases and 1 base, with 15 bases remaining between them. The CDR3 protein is CASSGPRGASNQPQHF. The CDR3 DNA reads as TGTGCCAGCAGTGGCCCCCGGGGGGCGAGCAATCAGCCCCAGCATTTT.